This T cell receptor beta chain was profiled in a study of beta chain features in type 1 diabetes. Study details: Healthy donors resembled patients in age, gender and cell yields.

Germline lookup yields CDR1 SGHDT and CDR2 YYEEEE. The CDR3 has 15 residues. The V and J ends lost 3 bases and 0 bases respectively, with 10 bases between them. Notes on this clone: What it binds is unknown.

The authors reverse transcribed all of the isolated RNA, so sequencing captured expressed TCRB transcripts. The data were produced by immunoSEQ multiplex PCR, yet TCRdb's version contains in-frame clones alone and is incomplete. The repertoire holds a few hundred thousand clones, with about 20% as singletons. Study results and caveats: TCRB repertoires of naive, central memory and Treg cells appeared more similar among patients than among healthy donors. Type 1 diabetes patients showed a moderate but significant shortening of TCRB CDR3s in all four CD4+ subsets.

CD45RO/CCR7/CD25/CD127/CD95/CD27 separated CD4+ naive, central memory, regulatory and stem cell-like memory cells by sorting. The receptor was derived from a woman aged 35 to 49 with type 1 diabetes. The V gene is TRBV5-6, the J gene TRBJ2-1; tentative D call: TRBD1 (5 bases). The sequencing sample was made of naive CD4+ T cells from blood. CDR3 amino acids: CASSSYQGSYNEQFF. The CDR3 coding sequence is TGTGCCAGCAGCTCATACCAGGGCTCCTACAATGAGCAGTTCTTC.